Presented here are 25 T cell receptor beta chains from one specimen sequenced in a study of control samples from healthy donors and cancer patients. The method was immunoSEQ multiplex PCR; TCRdb's version includes in-frame clones alone and lacks a portion of them. The sample holds 80,000 or so clones; 85% to 95% are singletons and the top ten take around 6.4%. Material for sequencing was blood. The receptors stem from a woman in her thirties or forties in good health.

This clone was seen just once. The V call is TRBV3-1 (or the pseudogene TRBV3-2), the J call TRBJ2-3, with 7 bases identical to TRBD2. J gave up 5 bases and V 1 base, and 3 bases lay outside the gene matches. This CDR3 comprises 14 residues. Per germline, CDR1 LGHDT and CDR2 YNNKEL (reference sequence). The CDR3 nucleotides read TGTGCCAGCAGCCAAGCTTCTAGCGGAGATACGCAGTATTTT. It specifies CASSQASSGDTQYF.

The chain has TRBV28 and TRBJ1-6, with D uncertain. Germline CDR1 reads MDHEN; CDR2 reads SYDVKM. V shed 7 bases and J shed 0 bases, with 4 bases lying between them. The CDR3 loop spans 13 amino acids. The CDR3 reads CASKDSYNSPLHF. The CDR3 coding sequence is TGTGCCAGCAAGGACTCCTATAATTCACCCCTCCACTTT.

The genes are TRBV7-8 and TRBJ1-4; D is ambiguous. The CDR3 length is 13 residues. Trimming took off 1 base at V and 8 bases at J, with 8 bases between the two ends. The germline CDR1 and CDR2 sequences are SGHVS and FQNEAQ. The CDR3 DNA reads as TGTGCCAGCAGCTTAGTCCTTAGGGAAAAACTGTTTTTT. It specifies CASSLVLREKLFF.

CDR3 sequence reads: CAWSLGNEQYF. In DNA form, the CDR3 reads TGTGCCTGGAGTTTAGGTAACGAGCAGTACTTC. J is TRBJ2-7 and V is TRBV30; D unresolved. Germline CDR1 reads GTSNPN; CDR2 reads SVGIG (reference sequence). Between the trimmed V and J ends, which lost 2 bases and 5 bases, there was a span of 7 bases. The CDR3 covers 11 residues.

V gene TRBV4-1 combines with J gene TRBJ2-7; either TRBD1 or TRBD2 may fit D (6 bases each). The CDR3 extends over 14 amino acids. Germline assignment: CDR1 MGHRA and CDR2 YSYEKL. The V end lost 1 base, the J end lost 5 bases, and 12 bases lay between the germline ends. DNA of the CDR3: TGCGCCAGCAGCCAAGCACAGGGAGGTCACGAGCAGTACTTC. Translated: CASSQAQGGHEQYF.

The rearrangement links TRBV19 to TRBJ2-7; no definite D call. The CDR3 sequence is 14 residues long. The germline V gene has CDR1 LNHDA and CDR2 SQIVND (reference sequence). Trimming stripped 2 bases from V and 0 bases from J, with 8 bases between. The CDR3 reads CASSILPLSYEQYF. The CDR3 nucleotides read TGTGCCAGTAGTATACTGCCGCTCTCCTACGAGCAGTACTTC.

The chain joins TRBV29-1 to TRBJ2-3, with a weak D call TRBD2 (6 bases). The germline V gene encodes CDR1 SQVTM and CDR2 ANQGSEA. Trimming stripped 6 bases from V and 2 bases from J, with 12 bases between. The CDR3 length is 13 residues. The CDR3 loop reads CSVRDWDTDTQYF. Here the CDR3 DNA reads TGCAGCGTCCGGGACTGGGACACAGATACGCAGTATTTT.

The V and J genes are TRBV19 and TRBJ2-3; D is possibly TRBD2 (5 bases). Trimming took off 3 bases at V and 2 bases at J, with 15 bases between the two ends. This CDR3 is built from 16 residues. Germline CDR1 and CDR2: LNHDA and SQIVND (reference sequence). The CDR3 bases are TGTGCCAGTAGTATTATGGCTAGCACGTTCACAGATACGCAGTATTTT. This encodes CASSIMASTFTDTQYF.

This chain uses TRBV6-5 with TRBJ1-1; perhaps TRBD1 as D (5 bases). The V gene lost 1 base and the J gene lost 8 bases, with 11 bases spanning the gap. CDR3 size: 13 residues. Germline-derived CDR1 and CDR2 are MNHEY and SVGAGI. CDR3 sequence: CASSYFRVSEAFF. DNA for the CDR3: TGTGCCAGCAGTTACTTCAGGGTCTCGGAAGCTTTCTTT.

The V call is TRBV25-1, the J call TRBJ2-3; D possibly corresponds to TRBD1 (6 bases). Germline lookup yields CDR1 MGHDK and CDR2 SYGVNS. Trimming cost V 2 bases and J 8 bases, with 14 bases left between them. This CDR3 contains 14 residues. The CDR3 nucleotides are TGTGCCAGCAGTGAAACTACAGGGAGAAGTACGCAGTATTTT. Translated: CASSETTGRSTQYF.

The CDR3 reads CASGSLLAGGVRNEQFF. The CDR3 coding sequence is TGTGCTAGTGGTTCTTTACTAGCGGGAGGGGTACGAAATGAGCAGTTCTTC. V usage is TRBV12-5 and J usage is TRBJ2-1; 13 bases map to TRBD2. Germline lookup yields CDR1 LGHNT and CDR2 FRNRAP. V trimming: 4 bases; J trimming: 7 bases; junction bases outside the gene matches: 10. This CDR3 is 17 amino acids long.

As regards this clone: The junction and the germline gene differ at one end; a read error may be behind it. This CDR3 is also generated by other DNA sequences in the sample. The rearrangement links TRBV3-1 (or the pseudogene TRBV3-2) to TRBJ1-3, with a tentative D call TRBD1 (5 bases). CDR3 size: 16 residues. Germline V gene sequence: CDR1 LGHDT, CDR2 YNNKEL (reference sequence). This chain's CDR3 is CASSQDVGASGNTIYF. CDR3 in DNA: TGTGCTAGCAGCCAAGATGTAGGGGCCTCTGGAAACACCATATATTTT.

The chain recombines TRBV6-1 with TRBJ1-1; D unresolved. The germline gives CDR1 MNHNS, CDR2 SASEGT. The V end was cut by 5 bases, the J end by 0 bases, with 16 bases between. The length of the CDR3 is 16 residues. The CDR3 here is CASSQVQESMNTEAFF. CDR3 coding DNA: TGTGCCAGCAGTCAAGTTCAGGAATCGATGAACACTGAAGCTTTCTTT.

The chain combines TRBV2 with TRBJ2-3; TRBD1 is a possible D gene (6 bases). CDR1 SNHLY and CDR2 FYNNEI come from the germline V gene. The CDR3 has 14 amino acids. V lost 8 bases, J lost 3 bases, and 15 bases lay in between. CDR3 region: CASEAGEITDTQYF. CDR3 DNA sequence: TGTGCCAGCGAGGCAGGGGAGATAACAGATACGCAGTATTTT.

This chain links TRBV27 with TRBJ2-1; TRBD2 aligns across 14 bases. The CDR3 extends over 15 amino acids. V lost 9 bases to trimming and J lost 1 base; unmatched junction nucleotides: 2. Germline-derived CDR1 and CDR2 are MNHEY and SMNVEV (reference sequence). The chain's CDR3 is CARGLAGDSYNEQFF. The CDR3 DNA reads TGTGCCAGGGGACTAGCGGGGGATTCCTACAATGAGCAGTTCTTC.

The gene calls are TRBV6-5 and TRBJ1-5; perhaps TRBD1 as D (5 bases). The V end was cut by 6 bases, the J end by 5 bases, with 17 bases between. The CDR3 has 15 residues. CDR1 is MNHEY and CDR2 is SVGAGI in the germline V gene. The CDR3 DNA reads TGTGCCAGCAGGGGAATGGGGGACGTCGATCAGCCCCAGCATTTT. Protein sequence: CASRGMGDVDQPQHF.

This chain uses TRBV5-4 with TRBJ1-1; no reliable D call. CDR1 is SGHNT and CDR2 is YYREEE in the germline V gene (reference sequence). V was clipped by 4 bases and J by 0 bases, with 7 bases between them. The CDR3 is made up of 13 amino acids. DNA for the CDR3: TGTGCCAGCAGCGACATCATGAACACTGAAGCTTTCTTT. This translates into CASSDIMNTEAFF.

V usage is TRBV6-5 and J usage is TRBJ1-3, with D maybe TRBD1 (5 bases). Trimming took off 6 bases at V and 0 bases at J, with 12 bases between the two ends. The CDR3 runs to 15 residues. The germline gives CDR1 MNHEY, CDR2 SVGAGI. The CDR3 bases are TGTGCCAGCAGACCAGCAGGGAGCTCTGGAAACACCATATATTTT. This translates into CASRPAGSSGNTIYF.

The chain recombines TRBV21-1 with TRBJ1-1; whether TRBD1, the table's D call, matches the DNA was not checked. TRBV21-1 is listed as a pseudogene. The CDR3 runs to 18 residues. As DNA, the CDR3 is TGTGCCAGCAGCAAAGGGGTTATACAGGGGGCGGTGAGCACTGAAGCTTTCTTT. Translated, it gives CASSKGVIQGAVSTEAFF.

This clone was detected only once. The chain combines TRBV21-1 with TRBJ2-7; no check of the table's D call, TRBD1, against the DNA was made. TRBV21-1 is classified as a pseudogene. CDR3 length: 17 residues. CDR3 protein: CASSEEKTGQGPYEQYF. The CDR3 DNA follows: TGTGCCAGCAGCGAAGAAAAGACGGGACAGGGACCCTACGAGCAGTACTTC.

The chain has TRBV7-6 and TRBJ2-5, with 8 bases that match TRBD2. The CDR3 runs to 15 residues. V was clipped by 2 bases and J by 7 bases; unmatched bases: 9. From germline, CDR1 is SGHVS and CDR2 FNYEAQ. CDR3 DNA sequence: TGTGCCAGCAGCTTACAAGCGGGAGTGCGGGGGACCCAGTACTTC. Amino acids: CASSLQAGVRGTQYF.

This chain links TRBV12-5 with TRBJ2-2; D call uncertain. This CDR3 has 15 amino acids. V was trimmed by 1 base and J by 2 bases, leaving 8 bases between them. Germline V gene sequence: CDR1 LGHNT, CDR2 FRNRAP. CDR3 residues: CASGLDGPNTGELFF. DNA for the CDR3: TGTGCTAGTGGTTTGGACGGCCCCAACACCGGGGAGCTGTTTTTT.

The V gene is TRBV18, the J gene TRBJ2-5, with 8 bases that match TRBD2. The ends lost 6 bases at V and 2 bases at J; junction bases unmatched: 8. The germline V gene encodes CDR1 KGHSH and CDR2 LQKENI. CDR3 length: 15 residues. CDR3 sequence: CASSPGLGRQETQYF. The CDR3 DNA reads as TGTGCCAGCTCCCCGGGACTAGGGCGGCAAGAGACCCAGTACTTC. Based on the CDR3 plus reference TRBV18 and TRBJ2-5, the full variable domain is NAGVMQNPRHLVRRRGQEARLRCSPMKGHSHVYWYRQLPEEGLKFMVYLQKENIIDESGMPKERFSAEFPKEGPSILRIQQVVRGDSAAYFCASSPGLGRQETQYFGPGTRLLVL.

The V and J genes are TRBV7-9 and TRBJ1-2, with D hard to call. Germline V gene lookup returns CDR1 SEHNR and CDR2 FQNEAQ (reference sequence). Trimming cost V 3 bases and J 7 bases, with 6 bases left between them. The CDR3 loop spans 11 amino acids. The CDR3 coding sequence is TGTGCCAGCAGCTTTGGCGGTGGCTACACCTTC. It translates to CASSFGGGYTF.

This rearrangement joins TRBV6-5 to TRBJ1-1; the D is unclear. The germline V gene encodes CDR1 MNHEY and CDR2 SVGAGI. The CDR3 has 13 residues. V dropped 2 bases and J dropped 4 bases, with 8 bases sitting between them. CDR3 in DNA: TGTGCCAGCAGTTACCACATTACCACTGAAGCTTTCTTT. Translated: CASSYHITTEAFF.